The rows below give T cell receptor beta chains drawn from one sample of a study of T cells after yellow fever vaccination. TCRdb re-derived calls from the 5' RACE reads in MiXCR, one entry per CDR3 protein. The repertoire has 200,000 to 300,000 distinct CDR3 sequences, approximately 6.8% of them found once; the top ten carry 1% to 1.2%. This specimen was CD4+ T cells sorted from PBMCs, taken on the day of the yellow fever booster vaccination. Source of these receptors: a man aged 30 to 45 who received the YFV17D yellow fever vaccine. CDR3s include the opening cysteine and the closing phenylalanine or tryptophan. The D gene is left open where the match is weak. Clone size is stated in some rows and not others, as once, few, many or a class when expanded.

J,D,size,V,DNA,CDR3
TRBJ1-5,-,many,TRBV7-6,TGTGCCAGCAGACAGGACAGAAATAGCAATCAGCCCCAGCATTTT,CASRQDRNSNQPQHF
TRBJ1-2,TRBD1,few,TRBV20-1,TGCAGTGCTAGAGGGGAGGGGGCGTTTAGTATCTATGGCTACACCTTC,CSARGEGAFSIYGYTF
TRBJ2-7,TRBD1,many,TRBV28,TGTGCCAGCGGCTCGGGACAGGGATACGAGCAGTACTTC,CASGSGQGYEQYF
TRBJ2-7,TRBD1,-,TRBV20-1,TGCAGTGCCGCCGATCCCAACAGGGGAACCTACGAGCAGTACTTC,CSAADPNRGTYEQYF
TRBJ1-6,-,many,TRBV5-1,TGCGCCAGCAGACAGGGAGACAATTCACCCCTCCACTTT,CASRQGDNSPLHF
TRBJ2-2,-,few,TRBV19,TGTGCCAGTAGTATCCTTGACAGTTCCACCGGGGAGCTGTTTTTT,CASSILDSSTGELFF
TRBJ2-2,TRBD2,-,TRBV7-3,TGTGCCAGTAGTGCGGGAGTAGGAACCGGGGAGCTGTTTTTT,CASSAGVGTGELFF
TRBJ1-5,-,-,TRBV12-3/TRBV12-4,TGTGCCAGCAGTTTAGGGGCGCGCAATCAGCCCCAGCATTTT,CASSLGARNQPQHF
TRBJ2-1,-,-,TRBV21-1,TGTGCCAGCAGTAGGGTAGCGGGACCCTACAATGAGCAGTTCTTC,CASSRVAGPYNEQFF
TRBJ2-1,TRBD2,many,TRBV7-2,TGTGCCAGCAGCCCTAGCGGGACTCGGCACAATGAGCAGTTCTTC,CASSPSGTRHNEQFF
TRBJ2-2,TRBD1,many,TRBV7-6,TGTGCCAGCAGCCTCACACAGGGGGCAGCGGGCACCGGGGAGCTGTTTTTT,CASSLTQGAAGTGELFF
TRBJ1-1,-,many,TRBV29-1,TGCAGCGTTACCTCCGGGAACACTGAAGCTTTCTTT,CSVTSGNTEAFF
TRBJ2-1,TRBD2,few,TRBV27,TGTGCCAGCAGTGACGGCAAGGGAGGGGTCCATGAGCAGTTCTTC,CASSDGKGGVHEQFF
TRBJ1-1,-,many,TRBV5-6,TGTGCCAGCAGCTTGCTAAAGGGAGAGAGGGGAGTCACTGAAGCTTTCTTT,CASSLLKGERGVTEAFF
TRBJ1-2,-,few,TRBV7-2,TGTGCCAGCAGCAACGCCGGTGGAGTCTATGGCTACACCTTC,CASSNAGGVYGYTF
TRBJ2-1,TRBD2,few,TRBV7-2,TGTGCCAGCAGCTTAGCGATCCCCAGGCGGACTAGCGGCTACAATGAGCAGTTCTTC,CASSLAIPRRTSGYNEQFF
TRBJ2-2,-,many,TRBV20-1,TGCAGTGCAGCTACTTTCACCGGGGAGCTGTTTTTT,CSAATFTGELFF
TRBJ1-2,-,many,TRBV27,TGTGCCAGCAGTTTACTGGAGGGCTATGGCTACACCTTC,CASSLLEGYGYTF
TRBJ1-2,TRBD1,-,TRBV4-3,TGCGCCAGCAGCCAAGACCGGGACAGATATGGCTACACCTTC,CASSQDRDRYGYTF
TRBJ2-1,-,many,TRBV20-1,TGCAGTGCTAGAGCCCCCAAAGGGGCGGTCGACAATGAGCAGTTCTTC,CSARAPKGAVDNEQFF
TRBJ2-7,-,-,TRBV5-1,TGCGCCAGCCGGGGGGCAGTCTACGAGCAGTACTTC,CASRGAVYEQYF
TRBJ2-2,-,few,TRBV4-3,TGCGCCAGCAGCCAAGATAGGGCGATCACCGGGGAGCTGTTTTTT,CASSQDRAITGELFF